The source of this T cell receptor beta chain is a study of metastatic and nonmetastatic thyroid tumors. Points from the study as a whole: Benign nodules were reported to have significantly lower TCR beta diversity than malignant thyroid tumors, in blood and tumor.

Per the original data handling: Variation in CDR3 across clinicopathological groups served as the basis for constructing a distant-metastasis classifier in papillary thyroid cancer. TCRdb recomputed clones from the PCR reads via MiXCR. TCRdb, not the original authors, processed these V and J calls. This table has around 35,000 clones, roughly 17% appearing once. Points on this clone: Its antigen is still unknown.

No patient received treatment before thyroid surgery. The CDR3 has 14 residues. Trimming removed 7 bases at V and 5 bases at J, with 17 bases between. Germline CDR1 is MNHEY and CDR2 is SVGEGT. The chain joins TRBV6-2 or TRBV6-3 to TRBJ2-5; D is ambiguous. Sequencing was done on a sample of blood. The clonotype originates from a female donor with papillary thyroid cancer or a benign thyroid nodule (not recorded which). Some clones in this sample may be carry-over from other donors' samples. CDR3 sequence: CASIWWRFHETQYF. In DNA form, the CDR3 reads TGTGCCAGCATTTGGTGGCGGTTCCACGAGACCCAGTACTTC.